The source of this T cell receptor (beta chain) is a study of T cells in Graves' hyperthyroidism and ophthalmopathy. Fresh 10 ml peripheral blood yielded PBMCs. There are many counts of this clonotype. V lost 3 bases and J 9 bases, leaving 9 bases between the germline ends. The CDR3 contains 12 residues. Amplification yielded TCR beta CDR3 regions, with RNA transcripts as the source. The HTBI primer set was used in a first-round RT-PCR of the TCR CDR3. In TCRdb, the multiplex PCR reads were re-called with MiXCR into one record per CDR3 protein. The sample includes about 640,000 distinct CDR3 sequences, more than 20% of them seen just once.

The sample consisted of blood. This clonotype was sampled from a man in his thirties or forties with Graves' ophthalmopathy. The chain has TRBV12-3 or TRBV12-4 and TRBJ1-5, with D hard to call. The CDR3 DNA sequence: TGTGCCAGCAGTTTCCCGCCTCGGCCCCAGCATTTT. Translated, it gives CASSFPPRPQHF.